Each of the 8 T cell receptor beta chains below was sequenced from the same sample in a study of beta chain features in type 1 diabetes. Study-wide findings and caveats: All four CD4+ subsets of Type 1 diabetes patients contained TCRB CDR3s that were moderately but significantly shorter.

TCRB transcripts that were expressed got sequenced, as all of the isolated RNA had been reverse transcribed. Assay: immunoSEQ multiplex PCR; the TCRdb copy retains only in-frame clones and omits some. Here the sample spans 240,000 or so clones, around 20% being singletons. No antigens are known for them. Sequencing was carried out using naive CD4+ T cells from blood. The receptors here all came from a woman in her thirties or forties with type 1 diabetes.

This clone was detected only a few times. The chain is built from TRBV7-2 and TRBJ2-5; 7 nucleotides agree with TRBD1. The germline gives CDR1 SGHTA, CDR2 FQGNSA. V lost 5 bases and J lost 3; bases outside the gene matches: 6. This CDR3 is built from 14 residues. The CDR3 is CASSQLGQKETQYF. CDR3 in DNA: TGTGCCAGCAGCCAGCTGGGACAGAAAGAGACCCAGTACTTC.

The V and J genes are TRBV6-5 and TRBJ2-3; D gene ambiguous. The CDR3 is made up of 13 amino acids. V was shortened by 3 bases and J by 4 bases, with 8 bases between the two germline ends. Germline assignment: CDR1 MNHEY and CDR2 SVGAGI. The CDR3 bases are TGTGCCAGCAGTTATACTCTGGCAGATACGCAGTATTTT. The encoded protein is CASSYTLADTQYF.

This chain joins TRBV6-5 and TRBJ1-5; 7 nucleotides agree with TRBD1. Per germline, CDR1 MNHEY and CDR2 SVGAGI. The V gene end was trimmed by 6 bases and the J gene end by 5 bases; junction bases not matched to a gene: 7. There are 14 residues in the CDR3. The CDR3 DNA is TGTGCCAGCAGCTCCGGGCAGGGGGATCAGCCCCAGCATTTT. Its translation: CASSSGQGDQPQHF.

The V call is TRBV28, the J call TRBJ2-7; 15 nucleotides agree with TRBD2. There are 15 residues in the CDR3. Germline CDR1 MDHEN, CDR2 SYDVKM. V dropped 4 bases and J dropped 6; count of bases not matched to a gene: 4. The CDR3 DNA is TGTGCCAGCAGTTCCCCGGGACTAGCGGGAGGCGAGCAGTACTTC. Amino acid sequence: CASSSPGLAGGEQYF.

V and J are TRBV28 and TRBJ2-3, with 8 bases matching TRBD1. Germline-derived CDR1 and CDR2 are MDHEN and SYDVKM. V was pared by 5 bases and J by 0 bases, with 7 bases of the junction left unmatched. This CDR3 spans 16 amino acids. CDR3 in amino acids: CASSLDRGPSTDTQYF. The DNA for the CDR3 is TGTGCCAGCAGTCTCGACAGGGGCCCTAGCACAGATACGCAGTATTTT.

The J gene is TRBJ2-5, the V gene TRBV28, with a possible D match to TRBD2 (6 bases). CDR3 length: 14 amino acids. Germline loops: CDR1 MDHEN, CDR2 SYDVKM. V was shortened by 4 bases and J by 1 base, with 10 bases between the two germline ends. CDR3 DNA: TGTGCCAGCAGTTCTGGAGGGCCCCAAGAGACCCAGTACTTC. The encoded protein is CASSSGGPQETQYF.

The DNA of the CDR3 is TGTGCCAGCAGCTCAGGGGATACGCAGTATTTT. Translating gives CASSSGDTQYF. This rearrangement joins TRBV14 to TRBJ2-3, with D possibly TRBD1 on 5 matching bases. There are 11 residues in the CDR3. Germline V gene lookup returns CDR1 SGHDN and CDR2 FVKESK. V was clipped by 5 bases and J by 6 bases, with 6 bases between them.

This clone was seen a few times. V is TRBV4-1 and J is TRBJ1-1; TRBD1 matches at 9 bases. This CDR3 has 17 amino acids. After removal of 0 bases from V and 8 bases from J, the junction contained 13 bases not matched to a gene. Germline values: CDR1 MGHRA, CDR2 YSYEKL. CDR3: CASSQEKKGQGPLEAFF. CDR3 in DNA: TGCGCCAGCAGCCAAGAGAAGAAGGGACAGGGTCCCTTAGAAGCTTTCTTT.